Below are 29 T cell receptor beta chains sequenced from a single sample in a study of blood T cell repertoires in COVID-19. Measured with immunoSEQ multiplex PCR; TCRdb has only the in-frame clones, and not every one. This sample carries approximately 100,000 clones, approximately 90% of them seen once, and the ten largest clones take roughly 17%. Source material: peripheral blood. These receptors were obtained from a woman aged 80 or over in a cohort sampled during active COVID-19.

The chain is built from TRBV5-1 and TRBJ2-1; 9 nucleotides line up with TRBD2. With 9 bases clipped from V and 0 bases from J, the junction kept 7 bases outside the gene matches. The CDR3 is 15 amino acids. The germline gives CDR1 SGHRS, CDR2 YFSETQ. CDR3 in amino acids: CATSSGGFSYNEQFF. In DNA form, the CDR3 reads TGCGCCACCTCGAGCGGGGGGTTCTCCTACAATGAGCAGTTCTTC.

V usage is TRBV25-1 and J usage is TRBJ2-7; 9 positions match TRBD1. The CDR3 extends over 15 amino acids. Germline-derived CDR1 and CDR2 are MGHDK and SYGVNS. V was clipped by 2 bases and J by 3 bases; unmatched bases: 5. The CDR3 nucleotides are TGTGCCAGCAGTGAAAACACAGGGGGCGGCTACGAGCAGTACTTC. Amino acid sequence: CASSENTGGGYEQYF.

The count of this clone is one. The J gene is TRBJ2-3, the V gene TRBV5-4, with 9 bases aligning to TRBD2. The CDR3 has 14 amino acids. V lost 7 bases and J lost 7; bases outside the gene matches: 10. Germline CDR1 SGHNT, CDR2 YYREEE (reference sequence). The CDR3 DNA follows: TGTGCCAGCGAGGGCGGGGGGGCCGTGAATACGCAGTATTTT. Translation: CASEGGGAVNTQYF.

The chain recombines TRBV12-5 with TRBJ1-1; perhaps TRBD1 as D (5 bases). This CDR3 is built from 13 residues. The V gene's germline CDR1 is LGHNT and CDR2 FRNRAP. V was clipped by 4 bases and J by 1 base, with 7 bases between them. The CDR3 is CASGWGGNTEAFF. The DNA of the CDR3 is TGTGCTAGTGGTTGGGGGGGGAACACTGAAGCTTTCTTT.

The V gene is TRBV5-1, the J gene TRBJ1-1; TRBD1 matches 7 bases. There are 13 residues in the CDR3. V gave up 5 bases and J gave up 7 bases; unmatched junction bases: 8. Germline V gene lookup returns CDR1 SGHRS and CDR2 YFSETQ. CDR3 in DNA: TGCGCCAGCAGGGGGCTCCAGGGGGGTGAAGCTTTCTTT. Its protein is CASRGLQGGEAFF.

The chain couples TRBV4-2 to TRBJ1-1; D remains unclear. Looked up from germline, CDR1 is LGHNA and CDR2 is YNFKEQ. The CDR3 runs 15 residues. The V and J ends lost 0 bases and 1 base respectively, with 9 bases between them. Here the CDR3 reads CASSQDLQKNTEAFF. CDR3 DNA: TGTGCCAGCAGCCAAGATCTGCAGAAGAACACTGAAGCTTTCTTT.

This chain uses TRBV5-8 with TRBJ1-2; tentatively, D is TRBD1 (5 bases). Trimming stripped 4 bases from V and 8 bases from J, with 15 bases between. The CDR3 consists of 13 residues. CDR1 and CDR2 (germline): SGHTS, YDEGEE. CDR3 DNA sequence: TGTGCCAGCAGCGACGGGCAGGGATTGGGCTACACCTTC. As protein: CASSDGQGLGYTF.

The rearrangement uses TRBV7-8 and TRBJ1-1; 11 nucleotides match TRBD1. The CDR3 runs 15 residues. Trimming took 5 bases from V and 4 from J; bases not matched to a gene: 6. Germline CDR1 reads SGHVS; CDR2 reads FQNEAQ. CDR3 loop: CASSRAGTGGTEAFF. In DNA, the CDR3 is TGTGCCAGCAGCCGCGCCGGGACAGGGGGCACTGAAGCTTTCTTT. Combining the CDR3 with reference TRBV7-8 and TRBJ1-1 gives the whole variable domain GAGVSQSPRYKVAKRGQDVALRCDPISGHVSLFWYQQALGQGPEFLTYFQNEAQLDKSGLPSDRFFAERPEGSVSTLKIQRTQQEDSAVYLCASSRAGTGGTEAFFGQGTRLTVV.

This clone came up a few times. CDR3 residues: CSVMSTEAFF. CDR3 DNA: TGCAGCGTTATGAGTACTGAAGCTTTCTTT. The chain carries TRBV29-1 and TRBJ1-1; the D is unclear. V was trimmed by 5 bases and J by 5 bases, leaving 6 bases between them. CDR1 and CDR2 from the germline V gene are SQVTM and ANQGSEA. The length of the CDR3 is 10 residues.

This clone was seen just once. The chain carries TRBV3-1 (or the pseudogene TRBV3-2) and TRBJ1-6; D is unclear. CDR3 length: 15 amino acids. Germline V gene lookup returns CDR1 LGHDT and CDR2 YNNKEL (reference sequence). The germline V and J ends were trimmed by 4 bases and 0 bases, with 7 bases remaining between them. In DNA, the CDR3 is TGTGCCAGCAGCCCCGTCTCCTCCTATAATTCACCCCTCCACTTT. This gives the protein CASSPVSSYNSPLHF.

The rearrangement joins TRBV18 to TRBJ2-7, with 12 nucleotides matching TRBD1. Trimming took 0 bases from V and 3 from J; bases not matched to a gene: 3. The CDR3 spans 16 residues. From germline, CDR1 is KGHSH and CDR2 LQKENI. The CDR3, as DNA: TGTGCCAGCTCACCACCGGGACAGGGGGCCGGCTACGAGCAGTACTTC. Its translation: CASSPPGQGAGYEQYF.

This clone appeared a few times. This chain connects TRBV19 to TRBJ2-5; perhaps TRBD1 as D (5 bases). CDR1 and CDR2 (germline): LNHDA, SQIVND (reference sequence). The CDR3 contains 14 residues. The V gene lost 3 bases and the J gene lost 5 bases, with 13 bases spanning the gap. As DNA, the CDR3 is TGTGCCAGTAGTATGGGTAGGGGCGCTGAGACCCAGTACTTC. Its protein product is CASSMGRGAETQYF.

The chain has TRBV4-1 and TRBJ2-5, with 7 bases aligning to TRBD2. Germline CDR1 reads MGHRA; CDR2 reads YSYEKL. Trimming took 0 bases from V and 4 from J; bases not matched to a gene: 2. The CDR3 runs to 14 residues. The CDR3, as DNA: TGCGCCAGCAGCCAAGATCCTAGCGGAGAGACCCAGTACTTC. This encodes CASSQDPSGETQYF.

CDR3 protein: CSASGRGAYNEQFF. DNA of the CDR3: TGCAGTGCTAGTGGTCGGGGTGCCTACAATGAGCAGTTCTTC. The rearrangement uses TRBV20-1 and TRBJ2-1; D perhaps matches TRBD2 (5 bases). This CDR3 comprises 14 residues. The germline V gene has CDR1 DFQATT and CDR2 SNEGSKA (reference sequence). Trimming removed 3 bases from V and 2 bases from J, with 11 bases in between.

The J gene is TRBJ2-1, the V gene TRBV20-1, with 7 bases lining up with TRBD2. Germline trimming cut 3 bases from V and 4 bases from J; bases unmatched to any gene: 9. Germline values: CDR1 DFQATT, CDR2 SNEGSKA (reference sequence). The CDR3 covers 15 residues. The CDR3 DNA reads as TGCAGTGCTAGTAGTGGGACGGGAGGATACAATGAGCAGTTCTTC. Encoded protein: CSASSGTGGYNEQFF.

CDR3 sequence reads: CASSLRDRAYEQYF. In DNA form, the CDR3 reads TGTGCCAGCAGCCTAAGGGACAGGGCCTACGAGCAGTACTTC. The chain has TRBV6-5 and TRBJ2-7; 9 bases are shared with TRBD1. CDR1 is MNHEY, CDR2 SVGAGI, per germline. The CDR3 loop spans 14 amino acids. With V trimmed by 6 bases and J by 2 bases, 5 bases remained unmatched.

The gene calls are TRBV14 and TRBJ1-6, with no clear D. Between the trimmed V and J ends, which lost 2 bases and 12 bases, there was a span of 11 bases. Looked up from germline, CDR1 is SGHDN and CDR2 is FVKESK. The CDR3 has 13 residues. The CDR3 loop is CASSQIYEGPLHF. DNA of the CDR3: TGTGCCAGCAGCCAAATATACGAGGGACCCCTCCACTTT.

The chain joins TRBV18 to TRBJ2-1; D is ambiguous. The germline V gene has CDR1 KGHSH and CDR2 LQKENI. CDR3 length equals 20 residues. V was cut by 1 base and J by 0 bases, with 22 bases left in between. CDR3 DNA sequence: TGTGCCAGCTCACCACTAGCACCGACCCCCGGCCCTAGCTCCTACAATGAGCAGTTCTTC. This encodes CASSPLAPTPGPSSYNEQFF.

The chain uses TRBV4-1 and TRBJ2-7; weak D call: TRBD2 (6 bases). Looked up from germline, CDR1 is MGHRA and CDR2 is YSYEKL. The V and J ends lost 3 bases and 6 bases respectively, with 12 bases between them. This CDR3 is built from 13 residues. As DNA, the CDR3 is TGCGCCAGCAGCCAGGAGGGGACTTTCGAGCAGTACTTC. Residues: CASSQEGTFEQYF.

The chain uses TRBV18 and TRBJ2-3; D is unresolved. The length of the CDR3 is 15 residues. The germline V and J ends were trimmed by 6 bases and 0 bases, with 13 bases remaining between them. The germline CDR1 and CDR2 sequences are KGHSH and LQKENI. CDR3 region: CASSLRRQSTDTQYF. CDR3 nucleotide sequence: TGTGCCAGCTCCCTCCGGCGGCAGAGCACAGATACGCAGTATTTT.

This chain connects TRBV9 to TRBJ2-3; weak D call: TRBD1 (5 bases). The V gene lost 0 bases and the J gene lost 0 bases, with 11 bases spanning the gap. The CDR3 sequence is 16 residues long. Per the germline V gene, CDR1 is SGDLS and CDR2 is YYNGEE. The CDR3 loop is CASSVAAGSSTDTQYF. DNA of the CDR3: TGTGCCAGCAGCGTAGCGGCAGGGTCTAGCACAGATACGCAGTATTTT.

The V gene is TRBV4-1, the J gene TRBJ2-7; TRBD2 is a possible D gene (5 bases). The CDR3 has 13 residues. The V gene lost 3 bases and the J gene lost 3 bases, with 9 bases spanning the gap. From germline, CDR1 is MGHRA and CDR2 YSYEKL. The CDR3 loop is CASSHPGDYEQYF. CDR3 nucleotides: TGCGCCAGCAGCCATCCCGGGGACTACGAGCAGTACTTC.

V usage is TRBV4-1 and J usage is TRBJ2-1; D is possibly TRBD2 (5 bases). From germline, CDR1 is MGHRA and CDR2 YSYEKL. The germline V and J ends were trimmed by 0 bases and 4 bases, with 13 bases remaining between them. The CDR3 sequence is 16 residues long. The CDR3 region has the DNA TGCGCCAGCAGCCAAGATAACGCCCGGGGTTACAATGAGCAGTTCTTC. This codes for CASSQDNARGYNEQFF.

The rearrangement uses TRBV30 and TRBJ1-2, with 7 bases lining up with TRBD1. Per the germline V gene, CDR1 is GTSNPN and CDR2 is SVGIG (reference sequence). The CDR3 extends over 14 amino acids. V gave up 0 bases and J gave up 6 bases; unmatched junction bases: 7. The CDR3 DNA is TGTGCCTGGAGTGTGGCACAGGGGCCCCATGGCTACACCTTC. It specifies CAWSVAQGPHGYTF.

V is TRBV6-1 and J is TRBJ1-1, with 8 bases aligning to TRBD1. CDR1 and CDR2 from the germline V gene are MNHNS and SASEGT. This CDR3 is 14 amino acids long. V lost 1 base, J lost 10 bases, and 8 bases stayed unmatched. The CDR3: CASSEGTGMRRAFF. The CDR3 DNA reads TGTGCCAGCAGTGAAGGGACAGGGATGAGACGAGCTTTCTTT.

This CDR3 is CASRFLTGDTQYF. The CDR3 DNA sequence: TGCGCCAGCAGATTCCTCACAGGGGATACGCAGTATTTT. This chain joins TRBV5-1 and TRBJ2-3; tentative D call: TRBD1 (6 bases). Trimming stripped 5 bases from V and 6 bases from J, with 13 bases between. Germline values: CDR1 SGHRS, CDR2 YFSETQ. This CDR3 is built from 13 residues.

J is TRBJ2-1 and V is TRBV29-1; D possibly corresponds to TRBD2 (7 bases). CDR1 and CDR2 (germline): SQVTM, ANQGSEA. The CDR3 runs 13 residues. Trimming shortened V by 5 bases and J by 5 bases, and 13 bases separated the two germline ends. The CDR3 DNA reads TGCAGCGTTAGGGGCGGGGGCCACAATGAGCAGTTCTTC. This codes for CSVRGGGHNEQFF.

The DNA of the CDR3 is TGTGCCAGCAGCGGGAGGGGCTACCAAGAGACCCAGTACTTC. It translates to CASSGRGYQETQYF. The genes are TRBV7-2 and TRBJ2-5; 7 bases agree with TRBD2. V lost 5 bases, J lost 0 bases, and 3 bases stayed unmatched. The CDR3 length is 14 residues. The germline gives CDR1 SGHTA, CDR2 FQGNSA. Using reference TRBV7-2 and TRBJ2-5 for the parts outside the CDR3, the full variable domain is GAGVSQSPSNKVTEKGKDVELRCDPISGHTALYWYRQSLGQGLEFLIYFQGNSAPDKSGLPSDRFSAERTGGSVSTLTIQRTQQEDSAVYLCASSGRGYQETQYFGPGTRLLVL.

This clone is a singleton in its sample. This chain connects TRBV19 to TRBJ2-2; 13 nucleotides match TRBD2. CDR3 length equals 18 residues. V lost 8 bases, J lost 3 bases, and 12 bases stayed unmatched. CDR1 LNHDA and CDR2 SQIVND come from the germline V gene (reference sequence). This CDR3 is CASATTSGGAIYTGELFF. The CDR3, as DNA: TGTGCCAGTGCAACAACTAGCGGGGGGGCTATCTACACCGGGGAGCTGTTTTTT.